This T cell receptor beta chain was profiled in a study of cytomegalovirus exposure and HLA in healthy donors. V dropped 1 base and J dropped 4; count of bases not matched to a gene: 4. The CDR3 sequence is 15 residues long. Germline lookup yields CDR1 SGDLS and CDR2 YYNGEE. In the PCR, 60 Vbeta and 13 Jbeta primers were used. Profiled with immunoSEQ multiplex PCR; TCRdb holds only in-frame clones, not every one. In the table there are about 160,000 clones, around 84% of which are singletons. Sequenced: PBMCs. The origin of this receptor is a man aged 50-59 years in good health and CMV-seropositive. The genes are TRBV9 and TRBJ2-5, with 10 bases that match TRBD2. The CDR3 sequence is CASSVSGGAGETQYF. In DNA form, the CDR3 reads TGTGCCAGCAGCGTAAGCGGGGGGGCAGGAGAGACCCAGTACTTC.